A selection of T cell receptor beta chains follows, all from one sample in a study of cytomegalovirus exposure and HLA in healthy donors. Repertoires were generated with immunoSEQ multiplex PCR, while TCRdb's copy carries only in-frame clones and drops some. The sample contains about 99,000 clones, around 80% of which appear only once. The sequencing input was PBMCs. The receptors shown here come from a woman younger than 35 in good health and CMV-seropositive. The CDR3 runs from the conserved cysteine through the conserved F or W. A D gene is named only where the DNA matches it firmly. Not every row has a clone size; where given, it reads once, few, many or a size class.

NA TRBJ1-1 TRBV7-2 NA TGTGCCAGCAGCCGACCAGGGTTTGCCGTGAACACTGAAGCTTTCTTT CASSRPGFAVNTEAFF
NA TRBJ1-5 TRBV30 NA TGTGCCTGGAGAGCGGTGGACAGAAACTATAGCAATCAGCCCCAGCATTTT CAWRAVDRNYSNQPQHF
TRBD2 TRBJ2-3 TRBV4-1 NA TGCGCCAGCAGCCCCCAGACTAGCGTCTTGGCAGATACGCAGTATTTT CASSPQTSVLADTQYF
TRBD2 TRBJ2-2 TRBV7-3 NA TGTGCCAGCAGCTTAAGAGCGGGAGGTGGCACCGGGGAGCTGTTTTTT CASSLRAGGGTGELFF
TRBD1 TRBJ2-3 TRBV13 once TGTGCCAGCAGCGCCCGACAGGGGGAGGTCGCAGATACGCAGTATTTT CASSARQGEVADTQYF
NA TRBJ2-3 TRBV13 NA TGTGCCAGCAGCTTACCGGGGAAGACAGATACGCAGTATTTT CASSLPGKTDTQYF
TRBD1 TRBJ1-6 TRBV7-9 NA TGTGCCAGCAGCTCCGAGGGACAGTATAATTCACCCCTCCACTTT CASSSEGQYNSPLHF
NA TRBJ2-1 TRBV7-6 NA TGTGCCAGCAGCTACACTAGCTCCAATGAGCAGTTCTTC CASSYTSSNEQFF
TRBD1 TRBJ1-5 TRBV7-8 NA TGTGCCAGCAGCTCCGGGACAGGGGGCAAGATTCAGCCCCAGCATTTT CASSSGTGGKIQPQHF
TRBD1 TRBJ1-4 TRBV7-6 NA TGTGCCAGCGGAAACAGGGGGCTTATGGAACTGTTTTTT CASGNRGLMELFF
TRBD1 TRBJ2-3 TRBV7-3 few TGTGCCAGCAGCCTACCTTTGTCAGGGGGCGAGGATACGCAGTATTTT CASSLPLSGGEDTQYF
TRBD2 TRBJ2-7 TRBV18 NA TGTGCCAGCTCACCACCCGGGACTAGGTCCTACGAGCAGTACTTC CASSPPGTRSYEQYF
NA TRBJ2-7 TRBV6-5 NA TGTGCCAGCAGTTACTCCACGGGACTCTCCTACGAGCAGTACTTC CASSYSTGLSYEQYF
TRBD1 TRBJ1-1 TRBV28 NA TGTGCCAGCAGTTTCGCGACAGGGTTGACTGAAGCTTTCTTT CASSFATGLTEAFF
NA TRBJ2-1 TRBV19 once TGTGCCAGTAGCGGGAAGGACAATGAGCAGTTCTTC CASSGKDNEQFF
TRBD1 TRBJ2-3 TRBV6-5 NA TGTGCCAGCAGTCCTACGGGACAGACCACAGATACGCAGTATTTT CASSPTGQTTDTQYF
NA TRBJ2-1 TRBV5-1 NA TGCGCCAGCAACCTAGAAACCCAAGGTAATGAGCAGTTCTTC CASNLETQGNEQFF
TRBD2 TRBJ2-3 TRBV29-1 NA TGCAGCGTTGTTGCGGGAGGCACAGATACGCAGTATTTT CSVVAGGTDTQYF
TRBD1 TRBJ2-5 TRBV19 NA TGTGCCAGTAGGGACAGGGCTAGAGAGACCCAGTACTTC CASRDRARETQYF
TRBD2 TRBJ2-1 TRBV27 NA TGTGCCAGCAGTTTGGAACTAGCGGGAGGGAAGAATGAGCAGTTCTTC CASSLELAGGKNEQFF
TRBD1 TRBJ2-7 TRBV2 NA TGTGCCAGCGGATGGACAGGGGACTACTACGAGCAGTACTTC CASGWTGDYYEQYF
TRBD2 TRBJ2-7 TRBV25-1 NA TGTGCCAGCAGTTCCCGGGAGGGCCAGGGATACGAGCAGTACTTC CASSSREGQGYEQYF
NA TRBJ2-1 TRBV19 many TGTGCCAGTACTGGTGGGGAGGCGGATGAGCAGTTCTTC CASTGGEADEQFF
TRBD1 TRBJ2-5 TRBV30 NA TGTGCCTGGGACAGGGGTGCGGAGACCCAGTACTTC CAWDRGAETQYF
NA TRBJ2-5 TRBV28 NA TGTGCCAGCAGTTTCCAGTACCAAGAGACCCAGTACTTC CASSFQYQETQYF
NA TRBJ1-5 TRBV5-6 NA TGTGCCAGCAGCGCGGGGGGGGTTAGCAATCAGCCCCAGCATTTT CASSAGGVSNQPQHF
NA TRBJ1-5 TRBV28 few TGTGCCAGCAGTTTGTTGAGGGGGAGCAATCAGCCCCAGCATTTT CASSLLRGSNQPQHF
NA TRBJ1-4 TRBV28 NA TGTGCCAGCAGTTCCAGGGCAGTGAGTGAAAAACTGTTTTTT CASSSRAVSEKLFF
NA TRBJ2-7 TRBV6-6 NA TGTGCCAGCAGTACAGGGCTGGGGCAGTACTTC CASSTGLGQYF
NA TRBJ2-3 TRBV6-6 NA TGTGCCAGCAGGGACGGGGCAGATACGCAGTATTTT CASRDGADTQYF
NA TRBJ1-2 TRBV6-1 NA TGTGCCAGCAGGCTTCACGGGTATGGCTACACCTTC CASRLHGYGYTF
NA TRBJ1-6 TRBV25-1 NA TGTGCCAGCAGATCAGGAATTACTAGCTCCTATAATTCACCCCTCCACTTT CASRSGITSSYNSPLHF
TRBD2 TRBJ2-2 TRBV9 once TGTGCCAGCAGTGCGACTAGCGCCGGGGAGCTGTTTTTT CASSATSAGELFF
TRBD1 TRBJ2-5 TRBV5-8 few TGTGCCAGCAGCCAGGGGACAGGGGAAGAGACCCAGTACTTC CASSQGTGEETQYF
NA TRBJ2-5 TRBV5-1 few TGCGCCAGCAGCTTCCAGGGATCGGCAGTCCAAGAGACCCAGTACTTC CASSFQGSAVQETQYF
TRBD1 TRBJ2-1 TRBV25-1 few TGTGCCAGCAGACCGACAGGGGGGTCCTACAATGAGCAGTTCTTC CASRPTGGSYNEQFF
TRBD1 TRBJ1-1 TRBV11-1 NA TGTGCCAGCAGCCCGGGGACAGGGGCGAGGACTGAAGCTTTCTTT CASSPGTGARTEAFF
NA TRBJ2-7 TRBV4-1 NA TGCGCCAGCAGCCCAAGCATGCCTGGGACATCCCTTGCCTACGAGCAGTACTTC CASSPSMPGTSLAYEQYF
TRBD1 TRBJ1-5 TRBV7-8 NA TGTGCCAGCAGCCAAGACAGGGACAATCAGCCCCAGCATTTT CASSQDRDNQPQHF
NA TRBJ1-1 TRBV19 NA TGTGCCAGTAGTACTCAGACAGGAACGACTGAAGCTTTCTTT CASSTQTGTTEAFF
TRBD1 TRBJ2-7 TRBV28 NA TGTGCCAGCAGTTGGGGACAGGTGACCTCCTTC CASSWGQVTSF
NA TRBJ1-5 TRBV2 NA TGTGCCAGCAGTGACCGGGGGGGAGGCAATCAGCCCCAGCATTTT CASSDRGGGNQPQHF
TRBD1 TRBJ1-4 TRBV13 NA TGTGCCAGCAGCGTAGGAACCCGGGACAGGGGGCGTGAAAAACTGTTTTTT CASSVGTRDRGREKLFF
NA TRBJ2-1 TRBV10-3 few TGTGCCACGTCATTACAACAGAGGGGGACGGCCCCCAATGAGCAGTTCTTC CATSLQQRGTAPNEQFF
TRBD1 TRBJ2-2 TRBV11-2 NA TGTGCCAGCAGCTTGGGGACAGACACCGGGGAGCTGTTTTTT CASSLGTDTGELFF
TRBD2 TRBJ2-7 TRBV28 NA TGTGCCAGCACCAAACGGACTAGCGGAGCCTACGAGCAGTACTTC CASTKRTSGAYEQYF
NA TRBJ2-5 TRBV28 NA TGTGCCCCTGGAGGAGAGACCCAGTACTTC CAPGGETQYF
NA TRBJ1-2 TRBV6-6 NA TGTGCCAGCAGTTACTCGAGTGTCGAGGGCCACTATGGCTACACCTTC CASSYSSVEGHYGYTF
NA TRBJ1-2 TRBV9 NA TGTGCCAGCAGCGGATCAACATCCTCCTATGGCTACACCTTC CASSGSTSSYGYTF
TRBD1 TRBJ1-6 TRBV18 NA TGTGCCAGCTCAGCACCGGGACAGGGGTTATCCCTCCACTTT CASSAPGQGLSLHF
NA TRBJ1-1 TRBV9 NA TGTGCCAGCAGCATATTGGAGGGCACTGAAGCTTTCTTT CASSILEGTEAFF
NA TRBJ2-3 TRBV29-1 NA TGCAGCGTTGGGAGCGGCACAGATACGCAGTATTTT CSVGSGTDTQYF
NA TRBJ2-5 TRBV5-1 NA TGCGCCAGCAGCTCGGCTTCCTACAGGGTCCAAGAGACCCAGTACTTC CASSSASYRVQETQYF